The TCR beta chain under discussion was sequenced for a study of T cells after yellow fever vaccination. This clonotype showed up just a few times. Trimming cost V 2 bases and J 1 base, with 14 bases left between them. The CDR3 has 17 amino acids. CDR1 SGHAT and CDR2 FQNNGV come from the germline V gene. TCRdb reprocessed the 5' RACE reads with MiXCR, giving one entry per CDR3 protein. The table shows about 320,000 distinct CDR3 sequences, with under 15% occurring only once. This clonotype was sampled from a man between 18 and 35 years old who received the YFV17D yellow fever vaccine. Here the sequenced sample was CD4+ T cells sorted from PBMCs, taken 15 days after the yellow fever booster vaccination. This sequence joins TRBV11-2 and TRBJ2-2; no firm D call. CDR3 sequence: CASSLSLVLGNTGELFF. The CDR3 nucleotides are TGTGCCAGCAGCTTAAGCTTGGTCTTAGGGAACACCGGGGAGCTGTTTTTT.